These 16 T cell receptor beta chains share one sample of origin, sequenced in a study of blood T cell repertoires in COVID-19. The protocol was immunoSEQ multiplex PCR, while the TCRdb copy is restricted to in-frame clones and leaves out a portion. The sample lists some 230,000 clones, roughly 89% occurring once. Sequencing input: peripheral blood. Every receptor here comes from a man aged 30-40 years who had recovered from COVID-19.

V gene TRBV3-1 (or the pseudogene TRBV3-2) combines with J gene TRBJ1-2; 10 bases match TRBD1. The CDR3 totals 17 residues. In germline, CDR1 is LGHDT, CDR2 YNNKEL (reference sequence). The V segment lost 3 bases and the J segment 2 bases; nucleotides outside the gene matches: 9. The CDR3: CASSQSSLDRGNYGYTF. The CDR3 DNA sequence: TGTGCCAGCAGCCAGTCTAGTCTGGACAGGGGGAACTATGGCTACACCTTC.

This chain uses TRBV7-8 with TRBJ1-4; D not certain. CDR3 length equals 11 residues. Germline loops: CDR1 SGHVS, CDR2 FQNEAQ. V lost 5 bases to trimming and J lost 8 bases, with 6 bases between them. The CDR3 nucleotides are TGTGCCAGCAGCCGACTGGAAAAACTGTTTTTT. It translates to CASSRLEKLFF.

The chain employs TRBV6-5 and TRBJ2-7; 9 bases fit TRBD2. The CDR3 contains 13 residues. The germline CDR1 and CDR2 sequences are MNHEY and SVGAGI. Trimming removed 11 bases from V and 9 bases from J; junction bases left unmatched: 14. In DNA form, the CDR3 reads TGTGCCCACGAGGTAGCGGGGGCCGAAAGGCAGTACTTC. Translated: CAHEVAGAERQYF.

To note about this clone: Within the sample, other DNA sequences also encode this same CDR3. CDR3 in amino acids: CASSQGRGYEQYF. CDR3 in DNA: TGTGCCAGCAGCCAAGGCAGGGGATACGAGCAGTACTTC. The chain couples TRBV3-1 (or the pseudogene TRBV3-2) to TRBJ2-7, with a tentative D call TRBD1 (6 bases). The germline gives CDR1 LGHDT, CDR2 YNNKEL (reference sequence). V gave up 1 base and J gave up 4 bases, with 8 bases separating them. CDR3 length: 13 residues.

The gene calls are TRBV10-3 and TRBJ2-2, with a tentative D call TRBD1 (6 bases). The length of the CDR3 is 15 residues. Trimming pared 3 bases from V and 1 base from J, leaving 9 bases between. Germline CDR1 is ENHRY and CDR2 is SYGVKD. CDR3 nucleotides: TGTGCCATCAGTGAAAACAGGGTGAACACCGGGGAGCTGTTTTTT. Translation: CAISENRVNTGELFF.

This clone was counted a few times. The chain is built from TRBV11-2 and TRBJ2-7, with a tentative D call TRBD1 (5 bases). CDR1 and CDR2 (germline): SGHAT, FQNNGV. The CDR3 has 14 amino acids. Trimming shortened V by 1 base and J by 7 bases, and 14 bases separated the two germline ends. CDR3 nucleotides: TGTGCCAGCAGCTTAGTGGGCAGGGTGGAGGAGCAGTACTTC. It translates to CASSLVGRVEEQYF. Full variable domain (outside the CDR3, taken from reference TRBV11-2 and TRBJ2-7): EAGVAQSPRYKIIEKRQSVAFWCNPISGHATLYWYQQILGQGPKLLIQFQNNGVVDDSQLPKDRFSAERLKGVDSTLKIQPAKLEDSAVYLCASSLVGRVEEQYFGPGTRLTVT.

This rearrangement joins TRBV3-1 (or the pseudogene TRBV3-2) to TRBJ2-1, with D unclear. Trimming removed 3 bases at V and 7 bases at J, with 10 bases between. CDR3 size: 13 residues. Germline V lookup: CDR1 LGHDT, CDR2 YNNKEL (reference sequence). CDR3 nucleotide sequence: TGTGCCAGCAGCCACTATAGCCGGAATGAGCAGTTCTTC. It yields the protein CASSHYSRNEQFF.

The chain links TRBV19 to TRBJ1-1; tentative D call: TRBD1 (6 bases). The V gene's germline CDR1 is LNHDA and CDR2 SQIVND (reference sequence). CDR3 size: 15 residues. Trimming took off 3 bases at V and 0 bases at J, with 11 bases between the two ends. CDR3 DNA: TGTGCCAGTAGTATCAGGACAGATATGAACACTGAAGCTTTCTTT. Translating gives CASSIRTDMNTEAFF.

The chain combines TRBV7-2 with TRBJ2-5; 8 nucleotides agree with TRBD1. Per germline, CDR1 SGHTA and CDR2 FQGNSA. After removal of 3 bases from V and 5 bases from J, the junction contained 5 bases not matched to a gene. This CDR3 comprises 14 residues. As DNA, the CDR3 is TGTGCCAGCAGCTTCGTCAGGGGGCGGGAGACCCAGTACTTC. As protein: CASSFVRGRETQYF. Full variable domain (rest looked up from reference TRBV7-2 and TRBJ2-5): GAGVSQSPSNKVTEKGKDVELRCDPISGHTALYWYRQSLGQGLEFLIYFQGNSAPDKSGLPSDRFSAERTGGSVSTLTIQRTQQEDSAVYLCASSFVRGRETQYFGPGTRLLVL.

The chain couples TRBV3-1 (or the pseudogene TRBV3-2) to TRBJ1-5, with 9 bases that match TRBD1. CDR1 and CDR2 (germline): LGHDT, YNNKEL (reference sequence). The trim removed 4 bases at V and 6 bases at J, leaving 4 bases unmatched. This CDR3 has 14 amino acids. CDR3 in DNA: TGTGCCAGCAGCCTAGGGACAGGGAGTCAGCCCCAGCATTTT. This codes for CASSLGTGSQPQHF.

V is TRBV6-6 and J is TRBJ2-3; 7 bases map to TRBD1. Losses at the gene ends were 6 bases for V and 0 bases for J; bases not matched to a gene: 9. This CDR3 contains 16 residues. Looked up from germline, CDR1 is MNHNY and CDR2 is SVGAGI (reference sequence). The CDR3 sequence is CASSLPGGSSTDTQYF. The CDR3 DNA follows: TGTGCCAGCAGCCTTCCAGGGGGATCTAGCACAGATACGCAGTATTTT.

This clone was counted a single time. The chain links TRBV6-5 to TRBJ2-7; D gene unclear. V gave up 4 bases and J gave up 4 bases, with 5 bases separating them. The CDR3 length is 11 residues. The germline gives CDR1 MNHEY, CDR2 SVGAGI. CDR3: CASSFLYEQYF. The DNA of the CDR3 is TGTGCCAGCAGTTTCCTTTACGAGCAGTACTTC.

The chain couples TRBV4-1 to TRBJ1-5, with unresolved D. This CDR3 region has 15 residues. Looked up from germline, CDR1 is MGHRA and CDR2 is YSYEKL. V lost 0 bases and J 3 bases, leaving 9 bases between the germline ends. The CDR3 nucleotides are TGCGCCAGCAGCCAAGATCAAGCGTACAATCAGCCCCAGCATTTT. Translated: CASSQDQAYNQPQHF.

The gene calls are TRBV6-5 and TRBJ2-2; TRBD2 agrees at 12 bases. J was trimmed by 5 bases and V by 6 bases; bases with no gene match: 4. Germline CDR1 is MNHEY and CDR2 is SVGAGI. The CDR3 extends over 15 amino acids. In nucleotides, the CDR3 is TGTGCCAGCAGCCTAGCGGGGGGGCGAACCGGGGAGCTGTTTTTT. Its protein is CASSLAGGRTGELFF.

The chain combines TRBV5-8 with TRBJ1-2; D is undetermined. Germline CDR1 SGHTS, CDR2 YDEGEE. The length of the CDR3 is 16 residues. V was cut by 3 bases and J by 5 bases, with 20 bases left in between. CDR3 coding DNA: TGTGCCAGCAGCTCCGCCTCGAATACGGAGTTTTATGGCTACACCTTC. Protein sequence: CASSSASNTEFYGYTF.

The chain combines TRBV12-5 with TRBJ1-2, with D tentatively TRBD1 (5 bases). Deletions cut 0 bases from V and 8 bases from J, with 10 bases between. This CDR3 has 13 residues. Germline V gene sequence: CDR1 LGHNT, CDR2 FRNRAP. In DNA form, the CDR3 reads TGTGCTAGTGGTTTGGTCAGGGAGGGCGGCTACACCTTC. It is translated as CASGLVREGGYTF.